The 5 T cell receptor beta chains given below trace back to one sample, sequenced in a study of Graves' ophthalmopathy and Graves' hyperthyroidism. As the template, RNA transcripts were used to amplify TCR beta CDR3 regions. A first-round RT-PCR used HTBI primers, followed by a second-round multiplex PCR. TCRdb reprocessed the multiplex PCR reads via MiXCR and lists one record per CDR3 protein. The data contain about half a million distinct CDR3 sequences, approximately 14% of them singletons. The sample comprised blood. The receptors shown here come from a woman younger than 45 with Graves' ophthalmopathy.

This clonotype was seen ten or more times. The V and J genes are TRBV19 and TRBJ2-2; D remains unclear. V lost 6 bases and J lost 3, with 11 bases in between. Germline CDR1 LNHDA, CDR2 SQIVND (reference sequence). This CDR3 is built from 14 residues. The CDR3 DNA reads as TGTGCCAGTAGAAAGGCGTGGGACACCGGGGAGCTGTTTTTT. This codes for CASRKAWDTGELFF. Combining the CDR3 with reference TRBV19 and TRBJ2-2 gives the whole variable domain DGGITQSPKYLFRKEGQNVTLSCEQNLNHDAMYWYRQDPGQGLRLIYYSQIVNDFQKGDIAEGYSVSREKKESFPLTVTSAQKNPTAFYLCASRKAWDTGELFFGEGSRLTVL.

This clonotype was detected ten times or more. The V gene is TRBV12-3 or TRBV12-4, the J gene TRBJ2-2; 7 bases match TRBD2. The junction had 9 bases not matched to a gene; V was cut back by 1 base and J by 4 bases. The CDR3 is 17 amino acids. Written as DNA, the CDR3 is TGTGCCAGCAGTTTAGACGGCGGGTTAGCGGGCACCGGGGAGCTGTTTTTT. Encoded protein: CASSLDGGLAGTGELFF.

This clonotype was counted a few times. This sequence joins TRBV13 and TRBJ2-2; D gene ambiguous. Trimming stripped 1 base from V and 0 bases from J, with 12 bases between. Germline V CDR1 and CDR2: PRHDT, FYEKMQ (reference sequence). The CDR3 extends over 17 amino acids. The CDR3 is CASSLVQDGPNTGELFF. The CDR3 DNA sequence: TGTGCCAGCAGCTTAGTCCAGGATGGGCCGAACACCGGGGAGCTGTTTTTT.

This clonotype has a count of ten or more. The chain carries TRBV29-1 and TRBJ2-5; 14 bases line up with TRBD2. This CDR3 spans 15 amino acids. V lost 6 bases and J lost 2; bases outside the gene matches: 5. Germline CDR1 is SQVTM and CDR2 is ANQGSEA. The DNA for the CDR3 is TGCAGCGTCCCCGGACTAGCGGGGGGACAAGAGACCCAGTACTTC. Its translation is CSVPGLAGGQETQYF. The whole variable domain, remainder taken from reference TRBV29-1 and TRBJ2-5, is SAVISQKPSRDICQRGTSLTIQCQVDSQVTMMFWYRQQPGQSLTLIATANQGSEATYESGFVIDKFPISRPNLTFSTLTVSNMSPEDSSIYLCSVPGLAGGQETQYFGPGTRLLVL.

This clonotype was detected a few times. The V call is TRBV9, the J call TRBJ2-2; 11 positions agree with TRBD2. Germline loops: CDR1 SGDLS, CDR2 YYNGEE. V lost 0 bases to trimming and J lost 5 bases; unmatched junction nucleotides: 9. The CDR3 runs 18 residues. The CDR3 loop reads CASSVGPTSGSGTGELFF. CDR3 coding DNA: TGTGCCAGCAGCGTAGGCCCCACTAGCGGGAGTGGGACCGGGGAGCTGTTTTTT. Full variable domain (missing parts from reference TRBV9 and TRBJ2-2): DSGVTQTPKHLITATGQRVTLRCSPRSGDLSVYWYQQSLDQGLQFLIQYYNGEERAKGNILERFSAQQFPDLHSELNLSSLELGDSALYFCASSVGPTSGSGTGELFFGEGSRLTVL.